Sequencing of this T cell receptor (beta chain) was carried out in a study of T cells in Graves' hyperthyroidism and ophthalmopathy. Whole-study findings and limits: Most thyroid clonotypes that were expanded above 0.001 also turned up in blood. The model forecast ophthalmopathy, anticipating it by a median roughly 6.5 months before onset.

This clonotype was seen a few times. The target antigen is unknown. Disease lasting under 3 months, a NOSPECS grade of at least 4, and a Clinical Activity Score of at least 3 were features of the ophthalmopathy patients. It was uncontrolled infection, other autoimmune disease, pregnancy or lactation that excluded patients. The trim removed 2 bases at V and 6 bases at J, leaving 8 bases unmatched. The CDR3 length is 15 residues. Germline lookup yields CDR1 MNHNY and CDR2 SVGAGI (reference sequence). Amplification of TCR beta CDR3 regions used RNA as the template. Carried out on the TCR CDR3, a first-round RT-PCR used the HTBI primer set. TCRdb reanalysed the multiplex PCR reads using MiXCR and keeps one entry per CDR3 protein. The data contain around 490,000 distinct CDR3 sequences, 15% to 20% of them singletons.

The chain recombines TRBV6-6 with TRBJ2-7; 9 nucleotides match TRBD1. This receptor was obtained from a middle-aged man with Graves' ophthalmopathy. The sample comprised blood. The CDR3 is CASSYTSGTGTEQYF. Written as DNA, the CDR3 is TGTGCCAGCAGTTACACCTCCGGGACAGGGACCGAGCAGTACTTC.